Given below is one T cell receptor (beta chain) in context. The data were taken from a study of blood T cell repertoires in COVID-19. Trimming at V came to 8 bases and at J to 7 bases, leaving 16 bases not matched to a gene. The CDR3 has 16 amino acids. Germline V gives CDR1 LGHDT, CDR2 YNNKEL (reference sequence). Profiling relied on immunoSEQ multiplex PCR, and the TCRdb table lists in-frame clones only, not all of them. Among about 110,000 clones listed, approximately 80% were seen once. Material for sequencing was peripheral blood. V and J are TRBV3-1 (or the pseudogene TRBV3-2) and TRBJ1-3; 8 bases align to TRBD1. The TCR sequence derives from a woman aged 55-70 years with acute or convalescent COVID-19. This CDR3 is CASRGTGDNRRNTIYF. The CDR3 DNA is TGTGCCAGCCGCGGGACAGGCGACAATAGACGGAACACCATATATTTT.